The 28 T cell receptor beta chains below all came from one sample that was sequenced in a study of human T cells and chemical hapten exposure. Documented time point: patch test 3, about 24 weeks after DPC sensitization. The sample's treatment: therapeutic diphenylcyclopropenone sensitization with weekly scalp DPC. MiXCR, run by TCRdb on the RACE reads, gives a single entry per CDR3 protein. The data hold roughly 200,000 distinct CDR3 sequences, with under 25% observed a single time. The source material was whole blood, sampled in connection with sensitization to the hapten diphenylcyclopropenone (DPC). Source of these receptors: a woman aged 40 to 55 with alopecia areata. Some clones in this sample may be carry-over from other donors' samples.

The sample holds a few counts of this clonotype. This rearrangement joins TRBV24-1 to TRBJ2-5; 8 bases line up with TRBD2. With 3 bases clipped from V and 4 bases from J, the junction kept 3 bases outside the gene matches. The CDR3 runs to 14 residues. CDR1 KGHDR and CDR2 SFDVKD come from the germline V gene. The CDR3 spells CATSDHGGGETQYF. CDR3 in DNA: TGTGCCACCAGTGATCACGGGGGGGGAGAGACCCAGTACTTC.

This clonotype was detected ten times or more. The chain uses TRBV7-3 and TRBJ1-1; D is uncertain. Trimming left V 5 bases short and J 0 bases short, with 7 bases between. This CDR3 comprises 13 residues. Germline CDR1 is SGHTA and CDR2 is FQGTGA. CDR3 amino acids: CASSAGMNTEAFF. CDR3 in DNA: TGTGCCAGCAGCGCTGGGATGAACACTGAAGCTTTCTTT.

A few counts support this clonotype. The V gene is TRBV7-2, the J gene TRBJ1-2; TRBD1 agrees at 10 bases. This CDR3 is 13 amino acids long. After removal of 5 bases from V and 6 bases from J, the junction contained 3 bases not matched to a gene. Looked up from germline, CDR1 is SGHTA and CDR2 is FQGNSA. CDR3 amino acids: CASSRDRGHGYTF. CDR3 sequence (DNA): TGTGCCAGCAGCCGGGACAGGGGACATGGCTACACCTTC.

As regards this clonotype: The junction and the germline gene differ at one end; a read error may be behind it. This chain links TRBV4-3 with TRBJ2-7; 11 bases match TRBD2. Per germline, CDR1 LGHNA and CDR2 YSLEER. The CDR3 runs to 16 residues. The DNA of the CDR3 is TGTGCCAGCAGCCAGTTAGCGGGAGGGCCGTCCTACGAGCAGTACTTC. Amino acid sequence: CASSQLAGGPSYEQYF.

The rearrangement links TRBV12-3 or TRBV12-4 to TRBJ2-5, with D perhaps TRBD1 (5 bases). Deletions cut 7 bases from V and 1 base from J, with 10 bases between. CDR3 length equals 13 residues. CDR3 bases: TGTGCCAGCAACAACAGGACCCAAGAGACCCAGTACTTC. Residues: CASNNRTQETQYF.

The CDR3 nucleotides are TGTGCCAGCAGTTGGGCCCAGAACTACGAGCAGTACTTC. Its translation: CASSWAQNYEQYF. V and J are TRBV6-2 or TRBV6-3 and TRBJ2-7; D gene uncertain. CDR3 length equals 13 residues. V was pared by 4 bases and J by 3 bases, with 10 bases between. Germline values: CDR1 MNHEY, CDR2 SVGEGT.

This clonotype was observed a few times. The CDR3 here is CSQLSPGGTQYF. In DNA, the CDR3 is TGCAGCCAGCTTAGCCCAGGGGGTACGCAGTATTTT. The genes are TRBV29-1 and TRBJ2-3, with 7 bases aligning to TRBD1. After removal of 8 bases from V and 8 bases from J, the junction contained 10 bases not matched to a gene. The CDR3 spans 12 residues. From germline, CDR1 is SQVTM and CDR2 ANQGSEA.

This clonotype came up many times. Germline is not matched at one junction end, which may reflect a read error. The rearrangement joins TRBV20-1 to TRBJ2-5, with D perhaps matching TRBD1 (6 bases). CDR1 is DFQATT and CDR2 is SNEGSKA in the germline V gene (reference sequence). The CDR3 contains 12 residues. The CDR3 nucleotides are TGCAGTGCAAGAGGGGGACAAGAGACCCAGTACTTC. Translating gives CSARGGQETQYF.

This chain connects TRBV3-1 to TRBJ1-1, with 9 bases lining up with TRBD1. J lost 1 base, V lost 0 bases, and 3 bases had no gene match. Germline assignment: CDR1 LGHDT and CDR2 YNNKEL (reference sequence). The CDR3 is 16 amino acids. The CDR3 protein is CASSQERTGANTEAFF. For the CDR3, the DNA is TGTGCCAGCAGCCAAGAGAGGACAGGGGCGAACACTGAAGCTTTCTTT. The variable domain in full, with the rest retrieved from reference TRBV3-1 and TRBJ1-1, is DTAVSQTPKYLVTQMGNDKSIKCEQNLGHDTMYWYKQDSKKFLKIMFSYNNKELIINETVPNRFSPKSPDKAHLNLHINSLELGDSAVYFCASSQERTGANTEAFFGQGTRLTVV.

This clonotype was picked up a small number of times. The chain carries TRBV4-1 and TRBJ2-1; D perhaps matches TRBD2 (6 bases). The CDR3 consists of 17 residues. V was trimmed by 0 bases and J by 10 bases, leaving 22 bases between them. In germline, CDR1 is MGHRA, CDR2 YSYEKL. CDR3 residues: CASSQDKASALGFEQFF. DNA for the CDR3: TGCGCCAGCAGCCAAGATAAGGCTAGCGCCTTAGGGTTCGAGCAGTTCTTC.

The chain has TRBV7-9 and TRBJ2-5; D call uncertain. The V gene lost 1 base and the J gene lost 4 bases, with 4 bases spanning the gap. CDR1 is SEHNR, CDR2 FQNEAQ, per germline (reference sequence). This CDR3 contains 12 residues. CDR3 region: CASSLGSETQYF. The DNA of the CDR3 is TGTGCCAGCAGCTTAGGGTCAGAGACCCAGTACTTC.

This clonotype occurred many times. The chain carries TRBV2 and TRBJ1-5; D not resolved. This CDR3 has 13 residues. In germline, CDR1 is SNHLY, CDR2 FYNNEI. Trimming pared 6 bases from V and 7 bases from J, leaving 13 bases between. CDR3 amino acids: CASRMDEIQPQHF. The CDR3, as DNA: TGTGCCAGCAGGATGGACGAAATACAGCCCCAGCATTTT.

This clonotype was picked up one time. The chain links TRBV6-2 or TRBV6-3 to TRBJ2-7; TRBD1 aligns across 7 bases. V lost 3 bases and J lost 3; bases outside the gene matches: 5. The CDR3 covers 14 residues. The germline V gene has CDR1 MNHEY and CDR2 SVGEGT. The CDR3 loop reads CASSYSPGGYEQYF. The CDR3 DNA is TGTGCCAGCAGTTATAGTCCAGGGGGCTACGAGCAGTACTTC.

This clonotype was counted a few times. V is TRBV6-5 and J is TRBJ2-2; D unclear. Germline V gives CDR1 MNHEY, CDR2 SVGAGI. Trimming took off 0 bases at V and 5 bases at J, with 4 bases between the two ends. This CDR3 contains 13 residues. The CDR3 nucleotides are TGTGCCAGCAGTTACTCGCGGACCGGGGAGCTGTTTTTT. Its protein product is CASSYSRTGELFF.

The rearrangement links TRBV28 to TRBJ2-3, with D hard to call. The V end was cut by 1 base, the J end by 5 bases, with 16 bases between. CDR1 and CDR2 from the germline V gene are MDHEN and SYDVKM. The CDR3 has 16 residues. CDR3 coding DNA: TGTGCCAGCAGTTTATACATCGCCAGGTGGGGAGATACGCAGTATTTT. Its translation is CASSLYIARWGDTQYF.

This chain connects TRBV2 to TRBJ2-7; D remains unclear. V lost 3 bases and J 6 bases, leaving 18 bases between the germline ends. The germline gives CDR1 SNHLY, CDR2 FYNNEI. CDR3 length: 15 residues. The DNA for the CDR3 is TGTGCCAGCAGTGACAGAGGCCTAAGCAGCTCCGAGCAGTACTTC. Translation: CASSDRGLSSSEQYF.

A few counts support this clonotype. The CDR3 loop reads CAVTLGALPREETQYF. The CDR3 DNA reads as TGTGCCGTAACCCTCGGGGCTCTTCCCCGTGAGGAGACCCAGTACTTC. The V call is TRBV12-3 or TRBV12-4, the J call TRBJ2-5; either TRBD1 or TRBD2 may supply D (5 bases each). This CDR3 has 16 amino acids. V shed 11 bases and J shed 5 bases, with 27 bases lying between them.

The chain combines TRBV6-6 with TRBJ2-6, with D perhaps assigned TRBD1 or TRBD2 (6 bases each). The CDR3 loop spans 15 amino acids. V shed 7 bases and J shed 2 bases, with 12 bases lying between them. Per germline, CDR1 MNHNY and CDR2 SVGAGI (reference sequence). The CDR3 sequence: CASNVGGAGANVLTF. The CDR3 DNA reads as TGTGCCAGCAATGTCGGGGGCGCTGGGGCCAACGTCCTGACTTTC.

This clonotype was seen more than once but under ten times. V gene TRBV29-1 combines with J gene TRBJ1-2; unclear D gene. Per the germline V gene, CDR1 is SQVTM and CDR2 is ANQGSEA. CDR3 length: 9 amino acids. Trimming pared 3 bases from V and 8 bases from J, leaving 4 bases between. The CDR3 sequence: CSVDGGYTF. In DNA, the CDR3 is TGCAGCGTTGACGGGGGCTACACCTTC. Full variable domain (outside the CDR3, taken from reference TRBV29-1 and TRBJ1-2): SAVISQKPSRDICQRGTSLTIQCQVDSQVTMMFWYRQQPGQSLTLIATANQGSEATYESGFVIDKFPISRPNLTFSTLTVSNMSPEDSSIYLCSVDGGYTFGSGTRLTVV.

To note about this clonotype: The germline gene is not matched at one end of the junction; a read error may be the cause. The CDR3 spells CASSQDPGLGMDF. The CDR3 DNA follows: TGTGCCAGCAGCCAAGACCCCGGGCTGGGGATGGACTTC. This chain links TRBV3-1 with TRBJ2-7; D not resolved. CDR3 length: 13 amino acids. From germline, CDR1 is LGHDT and CDR2 YNNKEL (reference sequence).

The rearrangement joins TRBV5-5 to TRBJ2-2; no reliable D call. The CDR3 loop spans 13 amino acids. Germline-derived CDR1 and CDR2 are SGHKS and YYEKEE (reference sequence). V was trimmed by 5 bases and J by 1 base, leaving 6 bases between them. This CDR3 reads CASSWENTGELFF. The CDR3 DNA reads as TGTGCCAGCAGTTGGGAGAACACCGGGGAGCTGTTTTTT. Using reference TRBV5-5 and TRBJ2-2 for the parts outside the CDR3, the full variable domain is DAGVTQSPTHLIKTRGQQVTLRCSPISGHKSVSWYQQVLGQGPQFIFQYYEKEERGRGNFPDRFSARQFPNYSSELNVNALLLGDSALYLCASSWENTGELFFGEGSRLTVL.

This sequence joins TRBV27 and TRBJ1-5; TRBD1 might be the D (6 bases). CDR1 is MNHEY and CDR2 is SMNVEV in the germline V gene (reference sequence). This CDR3 contains 14 residues. V was cut by 8 bases and J by 7 bases, with 18 bases left in between. The chain's CDR3 is CASRRGGREQPQHF. CDR3 in DNA: TGTGCCAGCCGTCGGGGGGGCAGGGAGCAGCCCCAGCATTTT.

This clonotype was detected a few times. The chain links TRBV27 to TRBJ2-1, with a tentative D call TRBD1 (6 bases). The CDR3 has 14 residues. The germline V gene encodes CDR1 MNHEY and CDR2 SMNVEV (reference sequence). Trimming cost V 4 bases and J 4 bases, with 11 bases left between them. The CDR3: CASSSGQTYNEQFF. The DNA for the CDR3 is TGTGCCAGCAGTTCCGGACAGACTTACAATGAGCAGTTCTTC.

This clonotype was seen only a few times. This rearrangement joins TRBV7-2 to TRBJ2-6, with 7 bases identical to TRBD1. Germline CDR1 is SGHTA and CDR2 is FQGNSA. This CDR3 contains 17 residues. The ends lost 5 bases at V and 0 bases at J; junction bases unmatched: 7. CDR3: CASSPRQGRSGANVLTF. The CDR3 nucleotides are TGTGCCAGCAGCCCCAGACAGGGCCGCTCTGGGGCCAACGTCCTGACTTTC.

This clonotype has only a few counts. This chain connects TRBV11-1 to TRBJ2-7; D is possibly TRBD2 (6 bases). This CDR3 spans 15 amino acids. V was cut by 0 bases and J by 1 base, with 10 bases left in between. Germline CDR1 SGHAT, CDR2 FQDESV (reference sequence). Written as DNA, the CDR3 is TGTGCCAGCAGCTTAGCGGACGGGGGATCCTACGAGCAGTACTTC. Translation gives CASSLADGGSYEQYF.

The V and J genes are TRBV28 and TRBJ2-7, with D unclear. The germline CDR1 and CDR2 sequences are MDHEN and SYDVKM. There are 13 residues in the CDR3. The ends were cut back, 11 bases at V and 4 bases at J, with 18 bases in the middle. The CDR3 bases are TGTGCCTCCAAGTCCGGGTTCCTTTACGAGCAGTACTTC. It is translated as CASKSGFLYEQYF.

Many counts were recorded for this clonotype. The chain has TRBV28 and TRBJ2-7; 8 bases align to TRBD1. V lost 5 bases to trimming and J lost 0 bases; unmatched junction nucleotides: 6. Germline CDR1 MDHEN, CDR2 SYDVKM. This CDR3 is built from 15 residues. The CDR3 nucleotides are TGTGCCAGCAGTGGCCGGGACAGGTTCTCCTACGAGCAGTACTTC. Its protein is CASSGRDRFSYEQYF.

There are a few counts of this clonotype. The chain combines TRBV20-1 with TRBJ2-7, with 10 bases lining up with TRBD1. The trim removed 2 bases at V and 2 bases at J, leaving 6 bases unmatched. Germline CDR1 reads DFQATT; CDR2 reads SNEGSKA (reference sequence). The CDR3 has 15 residues. The CDR3 bases are TGCAGTGCTAGATCCGCGACAGGGGGCGCCTACGAGCAGTACTTC. Translation gives CSARSATGGAYEQYF.